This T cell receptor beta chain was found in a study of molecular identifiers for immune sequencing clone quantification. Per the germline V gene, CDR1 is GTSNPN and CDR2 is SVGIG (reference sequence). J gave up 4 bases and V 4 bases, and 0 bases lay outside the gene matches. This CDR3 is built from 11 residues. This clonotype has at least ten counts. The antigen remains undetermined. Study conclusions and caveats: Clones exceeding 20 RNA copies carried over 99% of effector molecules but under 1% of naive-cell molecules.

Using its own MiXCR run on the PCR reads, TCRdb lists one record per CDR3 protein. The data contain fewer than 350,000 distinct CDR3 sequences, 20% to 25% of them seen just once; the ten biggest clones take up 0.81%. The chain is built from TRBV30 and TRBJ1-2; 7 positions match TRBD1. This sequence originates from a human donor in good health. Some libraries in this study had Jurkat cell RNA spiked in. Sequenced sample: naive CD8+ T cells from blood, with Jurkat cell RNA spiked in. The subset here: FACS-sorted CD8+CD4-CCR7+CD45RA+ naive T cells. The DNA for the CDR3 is TGTGCCTGGACAGGGGGCTATGGCTACACCTTC. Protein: CAWTGGYGYTF.